This record looks at one T cell receptor beta chain sequence and its context. The antigen is undetermined. The data stem from a study of cytomegalovirus exposure and HLA in healthy donors. This PCR relied on a set of 60 Vbeta primers and 13 Jbeta primers. Clones were sequenced by immunoSEQ multiplex PCR, and TCRdb holds only the in-frame ones, with some missing. This table holds about 200,000 clones, 70% to 80% found once. Findings and caveats of the study: Highly shared sequence variants in one cluster were likely a sequencing artifact.

Germline V lookup: CDR1 SGHRS, CDR2 YFSETQ. V shed 3 bases and J shed 4 bases, with 14 bases lying between them. The CDR3 consists of 15 residues. The source is a man aged 35 to 55 in good health and CMV-seronegative. This chain joins TRBV5-1 and TRBJ2-1, with a possible D match to TRBD2 (5 bases). Sequencing input: PBMCs. The CDR3 region has the DNA TGCGCCAGCAGCTGGACTGGCCTACAATACAATGAGCAGTTCTTC. It translates to CASSWTGLQYNEQFF.